This T cell receptor beta chain was profiled in a study of shared clonotypes between healthy human individuals. Study outcomes and limitations: Rarefaction showed that sequencing of sorted subsets was incomplete (despite large depth). An effect of sequencing depth on clonotype sharing among donors was expected.

Several immunoSEQ plates received, in even portions, the genomic DNA of each subset. Clones were read by immunoSEQ multiplex PCR, and TCRdb kept only the in-frame ones, dropping some. This table has over 2 million clones, 85% to 95% appearing once. As regards this clone: Its antigen remains unidentified.

It was CD45RO-negative cells, positively selected for CCR7, that made up naive CD8 cells, with terminally differentiated effector memory CD45RA+ cells excluded. HIV-negative, healthy adults without recent acute infections or vaccinations were the donors. The sequence came from a man between 18 and 29 years old in good health. The sample was naive CD8+ T cells sorted from blood.

The CDR3: CASSQALLNQPQHF. In DNA, the CDR3 is TGCGCCAGCAGCCAAGCACTGCTCAATCAGCCCCAGCATTTT. This rearrangement joins TRBV4-1 to TRBJ1-5; no reliable D call. CDR1 and CDR2 from the germline V gene are MGHRA and YSYEKL. The CDR3 extends over 14 amino acids. Trimming pared 1 base from V and 3 bases from J, leaving 7 bases between.